This T cell receptor beta chain was sequenced during a study of blood T cell repertoires in COVID-19. Study background: There were acute and convalescent COVID-19 samples, and they came from the United States, Italy and Spain. PBMCs, B-cell-depleted T cells, or T cells provided the cDNA or gDNA that made up the material.

The Seattle patients, enrolled during active infection, were followed longitudinally. This CDR3 contains 15 residues. The V gene's germline CDR1 is GTSNPN and CDR2 SVGIG (reference sequence). The V gene end was trimmed by 0 bases and the J gene end by 4 bases; junction bases not matched to a gene: 7. Original processing notes: Reference gene primer amplification gave estimated nucleated cell counts. Assay used: immunoSEQ multiplex PCR; TCRdb lists only in-frame clones, some missing. That table furnishes V, J and clone size, whereas the DNA furnished D and trimming. Found here are some 300,000 clones, 85% to 90% of them singletons; the top ten hold 6% to 8%.

The chain has TRBV30 and TRBJ1-2, with TRBD1 matching over 8 bases. The sequence was obtained from a woman aged 50 to 60 with COVID-19, enrolled during active disease. The source material was peripheral blood. The CDR3 DNA is TGTGCCTGGAGTGTATCGACAGGGGCGGGCTATGGCTACACCTTC. Its protein product is CAWSVSTGAGYGYTF.